This T cell receptor beta chain is from a study of technical replicates of blood from a few donors (dated by TCRdb to the late 2010s). The library was generated by the immunoSEQ multiplex PCR assay. Entries here come from immuneACCESS through TCRdb and include only in-frame sequences with V and J called. Some clones fail to appear in such tables; in the studies checked, an unresolved V gene covers under half of the shortfall, and the cause of the remainder is unknown. This sample gives tens of thousands of clones in total; around 94% of them show up just once. Over 0.2% of the sample is taken by the ten largest. V lost 8 bases and J lost 3 bases; the stretch between them is 14 bases long. From a lookup of the germline V gene, CDR1 and CDR2 are SNHLY and FYNNEI. Including the terminal cysteine and phenylalanine, the CDR3 comprises 14 residues. The kept DNA is CDR3 alone, 42 bases in frame from the first base.

Remarks on this clone: It lacks a known antigen. Base-call qualities are not available, and no considerably larger clone is one nucleotide away.

This receptor was identified in a human donor in good health. The specimen sequenced was T cells isolated from PBMCs. The rearrangement joined TRBV2 to TRBJ2-1; 6 matching bases give a weak D call of TRBD2. The CDR3 corresponds to CASGKGRFYNEQFF. At the DNA level, the sequence is TGTGCCAGCGGAAAAGGGAGGTTCTACAATGAGCAGTTCTTC.